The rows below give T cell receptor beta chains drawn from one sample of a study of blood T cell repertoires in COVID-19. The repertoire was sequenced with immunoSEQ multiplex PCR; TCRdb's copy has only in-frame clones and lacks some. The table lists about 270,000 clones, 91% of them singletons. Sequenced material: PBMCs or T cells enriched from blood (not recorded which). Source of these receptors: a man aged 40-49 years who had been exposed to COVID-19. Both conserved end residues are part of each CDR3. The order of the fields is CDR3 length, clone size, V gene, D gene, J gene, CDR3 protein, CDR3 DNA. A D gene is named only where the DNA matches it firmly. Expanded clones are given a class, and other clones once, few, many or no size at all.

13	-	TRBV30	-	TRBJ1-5	CAWKTVGDQPQHF	TGTGCCTGGAAGACAGTGGGTGATCAGCCCCAGCATTTT
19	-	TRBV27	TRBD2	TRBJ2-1	CASSSVIPGLAGDLGEQFF	TGTGCCAGCAGTTCGGTAATTCCGGGACTAGCGGGAGATTTGGGTGAGCAGTTCTTC
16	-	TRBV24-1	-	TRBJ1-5	CATSDSRWQSDQPQHF	TGTGCCACCAGTGATTCCCGCTGGCAGTCCGATCAGCCCCAGCATTTT
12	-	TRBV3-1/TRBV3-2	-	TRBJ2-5	CASSQQGETQYF	TGTGCCAGCAGCCAGCAGGGGGAGACCCAGTACTTC
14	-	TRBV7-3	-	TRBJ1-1	CASSLSGGNTEAFF	TGTGCCAGCAGCTTAAGTGGGGGCAACACTGAAGCTTTCTTT
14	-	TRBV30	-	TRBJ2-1	CAWRKGGLYNEQFF	TGTGCCTGGAGGAAGGGCGGACTGTACAATGAGCAGTTCTTC
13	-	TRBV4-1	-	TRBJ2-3	CASSPESLDTQYF	TGCGCCAGCAGCCCAGAATCTTTGGATACGCAGTATTTT
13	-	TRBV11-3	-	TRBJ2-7	CASSHSKNYEQYF	TGTGCCAGCAGCCATTCCAAAAACTACGAGCAGTACTTC
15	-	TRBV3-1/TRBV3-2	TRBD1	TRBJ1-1	CASSQADRANTEAFF	TGTGCCAGCAGCCAAGCCGACAGGGCGAACACTGAAGCTTTCTTT
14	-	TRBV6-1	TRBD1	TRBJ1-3	CASSEDRGRDTIYF	TGTGCCAGCAGTGAGGACAGGGGGAGAGACACCATATATTTT
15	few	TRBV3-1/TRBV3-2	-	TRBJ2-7	CASSQVGQGTYEQYF	TGTGCCAGCAGCCAAGTTGGGCAGGGGACCTACGAGCAGTACTTC
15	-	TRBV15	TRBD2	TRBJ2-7	CATSRLSGGTYEQYF	TGTGCCACCAGCAGGTTATCGGGGGGGACCTACGAGCAGTACTTC
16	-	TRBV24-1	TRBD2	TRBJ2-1	CATSDPSGTRFNEQFF	TGTGCCACCAGTGATCCCTCCGGGACTAGATTCAATGAGCAGTTCTTC
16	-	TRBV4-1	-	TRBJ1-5	CASSQGKGVGNQPQHF	TGCGCCAGCAGCCAAGGGAAGGGGGTTGGAAATCAGCCCCAGCATTTT
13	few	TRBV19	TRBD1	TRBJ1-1	CASSMDRDSEAFF	TGTGCCAGTAGTATGGACCGGGACAGTGAAGCTTTCTTT
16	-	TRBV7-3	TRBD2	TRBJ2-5	CASSLIAGGPRETQYF	TGTGCCAGCAGCTTGATTGCGGGAGGCCCTCGAGAGACCCAGTACTTC
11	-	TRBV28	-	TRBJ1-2	CASGASYGYTF	TGTGCCAGCGGGGCCTCCTATGGCTACACCTTC
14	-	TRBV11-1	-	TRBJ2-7	CASSPGPGTYEQYF	TGTGCCAGCAGCCCCGGACCAGGGACCTACGAGCAGTACTTC
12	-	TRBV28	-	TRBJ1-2	CASSSRALGYTF	TGTGCCAGCAGTTCCAGGGCGTTGGGCTACACCTTC
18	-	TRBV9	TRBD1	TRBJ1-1	CASSVVGTGGQGNTEAFF	TGTGCCAGCAGCGTAGTCGGGACAGGGGGCCAGGGGAACACTGAAGCTTTCTTT
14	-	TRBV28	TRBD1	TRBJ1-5	CASSLSQGRQPQHF	TGTGCCAGCAGTTTATCACAGGGGAGGCAGCCCCAGCATTTT
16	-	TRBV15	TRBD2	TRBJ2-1	CATSSPFAGVSNEQFF	TGTGCCACCAGCAGCCCATTTGCGGGAGTAAGTAATGAGCAGTTCTTC
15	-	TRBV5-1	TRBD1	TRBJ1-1	CASSRRTGMNTEAFF	TGCGCCAGCAGCAGAAGGACAGGGATGAACACTGAAGCTTTCTTT
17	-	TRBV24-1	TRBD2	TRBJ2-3	CATSDSGSGSFTDTQYF	TGTGCCACCAGTGATAGCGGGAGCGGCTCGTTCACAGATACGCAGTATTTT
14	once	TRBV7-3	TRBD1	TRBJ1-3	CASSRTGSGNTIYF	TGTGCCAGCAGCAGGACAGGGTCTGGAAACACCATATATTTT
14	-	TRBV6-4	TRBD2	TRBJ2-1	CASSDSAGADEQFF	TGTGCCAGCAGTGACTCCGCGGGAGCTGATGAGCAGTTCTTC
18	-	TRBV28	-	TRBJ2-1	CASSSCNPGPEDYNEQFF	TGTGCCAGCAGTTCATGTAACCCGGGTCCTGAGGACTACAATGAGCAGTTCTTC
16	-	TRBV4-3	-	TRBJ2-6	CASSQDWLSGANVLTF	TGCGCCAGCAGCCAAGACTGGCTCTCTGGGGCCAACGTCCTGACTTTC
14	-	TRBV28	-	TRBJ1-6	CASSLLGGYSPLHF	TGTGCCAGCAGTTTATTAGGGGGTTATTCACCCCTCCACTTT
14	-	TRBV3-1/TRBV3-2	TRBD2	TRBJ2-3	CASSRGRAIDTQYF	TGTGCCAGCAGCCGCGGGAGGGCCATAGATACGCAGTATTTT
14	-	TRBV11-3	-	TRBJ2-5	CASSPGGSGETQYF	TGTGCCAGCAGCCCTGGGGGGTCCGGAGAGACCCAGTACTTC
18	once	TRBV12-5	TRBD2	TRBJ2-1	CASGLSVLAGGSVNEQFF	TGTGCTAGTGGTTTGTCTGTACTAGCGGGAGGAAGCGTCAATGAGCAGTTCTTC
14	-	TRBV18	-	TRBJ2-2	CASSPTGGAGELFF	TGTGCCAGCTCCCCAACAGGAGGGGCCGGGGAGCTGTTTTTT
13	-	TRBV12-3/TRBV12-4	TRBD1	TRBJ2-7	CASRYRGNYEQYF	TGTGCCAGCAGATACAGGGGAAACTACGAGCAGTACTTC
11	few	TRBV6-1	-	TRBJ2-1	CASSESPSEFF	TGTGCCAGCAGTGAATCGCCTAGCGAGTTCTTC
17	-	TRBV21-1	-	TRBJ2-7	CASSKAPTDPGSYEQYF	TGTGCCAGCAGCAAAGCCCCGACAGACCCAGGCTCCTACGAGCAGTACTTC
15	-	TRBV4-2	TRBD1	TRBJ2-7	CASSQPWTGGNEQYF	TGTGCCAGCAGCCAACCTTGGACAGGGGGGAACGAGCAGTACTTC
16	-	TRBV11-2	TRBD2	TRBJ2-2	CASTGLAGGPPGELFF	TGTGCCAGCACCGGACTAGCGGGAGGGCCGCCCGGGGAGCTGTTTTTT
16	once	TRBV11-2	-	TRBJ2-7	CASSLSDGGASYEQYF	TGTGCCAGCAGCTTATCGGATGGCGGGGCCTCCTACGAGCAGTACTTC
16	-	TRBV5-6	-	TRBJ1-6	CASSSYLSSYNSPLHF	TGTGCCAGCAGCTCCTACCTAAGCTCCTATAATTCACCCCTCCACTTT
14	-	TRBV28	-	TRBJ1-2	CASSSPGNRRGYTF	TGTGCCAGCAGTTCCCCCGGGAATAGGCGGGGCTACACCTTC
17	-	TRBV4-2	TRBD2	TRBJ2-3	CASSQGLASGSADTQYF	TGTGCCAGCAGCCAAGGGTTGGCAAGCGGGAGCGCAGATACGCAGTATTTT
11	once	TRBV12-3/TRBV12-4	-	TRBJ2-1	CASSSLDEQFF	TGTGCCAGCAGTTCCCTAGATGAGCAGTTCTTC
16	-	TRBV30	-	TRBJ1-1	CAWSRGTVVLNTEAFF	TGTGCCTGGAGTCGAGGAACGGTTGTACTGAACACTGAAGCTTTCTTT
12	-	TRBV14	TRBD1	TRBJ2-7	CASSGTGYEQYF	TGTGCCAGCTCCGGGACAGGCTACGAGCAGTACTTC
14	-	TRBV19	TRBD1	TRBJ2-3	CASSWTGGTDTQYF	TGTGCCAGTAGCTGGACAGGAGGCACAGATACGCAGTATTTT
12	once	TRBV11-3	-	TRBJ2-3	CASSFQGDTQYF	TGTGCCAGCAGCTTCCAGGGAGATACGCAGTATTTT
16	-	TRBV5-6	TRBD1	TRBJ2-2	CASSFRQGAGTGELFF	TGTGCCAGCAGCTTCAGACAGGGGGCAGGAACCGGGGAGCTGTTTTTT
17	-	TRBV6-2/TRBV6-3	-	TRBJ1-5	CASSYFRLDSINQPQHF	TGTGCCAGCAGTTACTTCCGGCTGGACAGTATCAATCAGCCCCAGCATTTT
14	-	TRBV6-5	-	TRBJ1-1	CASSPGHKNTEAFF	TGTGCCAGCAGTCCTGGACACAAAAACACTGAAGCTTTCTTT